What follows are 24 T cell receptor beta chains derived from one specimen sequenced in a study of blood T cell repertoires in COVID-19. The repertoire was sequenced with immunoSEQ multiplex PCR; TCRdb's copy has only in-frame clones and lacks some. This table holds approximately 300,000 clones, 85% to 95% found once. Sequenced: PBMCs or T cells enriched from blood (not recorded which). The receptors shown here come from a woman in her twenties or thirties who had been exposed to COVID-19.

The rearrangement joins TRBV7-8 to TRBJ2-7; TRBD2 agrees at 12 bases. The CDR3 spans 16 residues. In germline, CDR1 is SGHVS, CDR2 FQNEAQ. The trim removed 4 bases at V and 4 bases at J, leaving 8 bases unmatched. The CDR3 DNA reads TGTGCCAGCAGCTCTAGCGGGGGGGCTCTCGGGTACGAGCAGTACTTC. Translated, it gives CASSSSGGALGYEQYF.

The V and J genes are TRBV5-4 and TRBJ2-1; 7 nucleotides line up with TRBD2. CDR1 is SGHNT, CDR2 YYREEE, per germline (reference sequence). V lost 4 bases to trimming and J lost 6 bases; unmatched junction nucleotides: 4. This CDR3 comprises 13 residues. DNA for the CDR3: TGTGCCAGCAGCGCCGGGACTACCAATGAGCAGTTCTTC. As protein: CASSAGTTNEQFF.

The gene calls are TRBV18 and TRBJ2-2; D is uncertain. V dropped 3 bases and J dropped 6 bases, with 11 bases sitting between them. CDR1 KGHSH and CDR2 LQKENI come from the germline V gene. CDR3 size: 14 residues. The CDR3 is CASSPGGGAGELFF. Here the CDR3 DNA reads TGTGCCAGCTCACCGGGTGGCGGCGCCGGGGAGCTGTTTTTT.

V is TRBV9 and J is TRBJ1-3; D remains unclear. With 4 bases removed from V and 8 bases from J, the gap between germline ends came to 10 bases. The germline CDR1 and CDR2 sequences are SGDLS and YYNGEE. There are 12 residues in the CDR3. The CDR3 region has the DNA TGTGCCAGCAGCCCCCGTGAGGACACCATATATTTT. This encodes CASSPREDTIYF.

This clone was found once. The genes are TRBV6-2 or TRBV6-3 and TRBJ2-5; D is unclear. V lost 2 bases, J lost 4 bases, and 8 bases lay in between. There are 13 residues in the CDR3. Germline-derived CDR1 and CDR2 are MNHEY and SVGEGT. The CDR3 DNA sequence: TGTGCCAGCAGTTACCGGCAGGCAGAGACCCAGTACTTC. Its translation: CASSYRQAETQYF.

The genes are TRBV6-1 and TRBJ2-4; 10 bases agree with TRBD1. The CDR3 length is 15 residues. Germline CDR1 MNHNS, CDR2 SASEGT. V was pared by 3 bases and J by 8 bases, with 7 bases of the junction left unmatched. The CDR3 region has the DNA TGTGCCAGCAGTGACCCGGGACAGGGGCGAGACATTCAGTACTTC. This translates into CASSDPGQGRDIQYF.

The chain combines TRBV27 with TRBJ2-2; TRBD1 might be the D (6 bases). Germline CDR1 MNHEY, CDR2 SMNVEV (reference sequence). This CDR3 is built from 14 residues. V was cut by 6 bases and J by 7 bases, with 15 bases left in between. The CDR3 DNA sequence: TGTGCCAGCAGGACCCGAGGGGGAGTCGGGGAGCTGTTTTTT. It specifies CASRTRGGVGELFF.

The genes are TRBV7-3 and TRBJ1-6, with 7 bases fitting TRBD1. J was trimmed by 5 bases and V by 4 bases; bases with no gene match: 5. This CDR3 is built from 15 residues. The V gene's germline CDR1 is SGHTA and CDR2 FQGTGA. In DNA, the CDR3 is TGTGCCAGCAGCTATTCGGGACAGAATAATTCACCCCTCCACTTT. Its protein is CASSYSGQNNSPLHF.

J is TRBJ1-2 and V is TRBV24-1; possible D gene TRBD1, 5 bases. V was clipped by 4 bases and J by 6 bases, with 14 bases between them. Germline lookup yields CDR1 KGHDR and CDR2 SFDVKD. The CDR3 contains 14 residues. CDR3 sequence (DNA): TGTGCCACCAGTGACAGGGATGCCGCCGATGGCTACACCTTC. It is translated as CATSDRDAADGYTF.

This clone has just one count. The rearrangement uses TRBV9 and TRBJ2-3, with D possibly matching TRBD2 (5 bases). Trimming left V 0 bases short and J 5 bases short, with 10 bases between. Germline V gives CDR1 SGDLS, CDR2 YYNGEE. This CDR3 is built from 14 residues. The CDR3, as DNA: TGTGCCAGCAGCGTAGGGACTCGGGGAGATACGCAGTATTTT. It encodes CASSVGTRGDTQYF.

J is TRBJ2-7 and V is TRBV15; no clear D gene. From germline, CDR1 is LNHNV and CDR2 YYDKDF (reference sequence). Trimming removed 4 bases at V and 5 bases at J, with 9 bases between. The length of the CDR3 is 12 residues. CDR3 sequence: CATSNGLNEQYF. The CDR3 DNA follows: TGTGCCACCAGCAACGGGTTGAACGAGCAGTACTTC.

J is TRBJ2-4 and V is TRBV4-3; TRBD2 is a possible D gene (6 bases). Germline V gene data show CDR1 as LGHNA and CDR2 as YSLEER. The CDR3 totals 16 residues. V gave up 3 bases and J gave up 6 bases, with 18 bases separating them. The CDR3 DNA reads TGCGCCAGCAGCCAGTCCTTCCTAGCGCTCGGAAACATTCAGTACTTC. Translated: CASSQSFLALGNIQYF.

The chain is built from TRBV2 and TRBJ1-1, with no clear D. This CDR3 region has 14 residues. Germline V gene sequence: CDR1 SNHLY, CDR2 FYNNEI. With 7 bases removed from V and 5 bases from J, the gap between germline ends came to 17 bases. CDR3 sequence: CASTIESGTTEAFF. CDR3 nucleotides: TGTGCCAGCACCATCGAGTCAGGTACGACTGAAGCTTTCTTT.

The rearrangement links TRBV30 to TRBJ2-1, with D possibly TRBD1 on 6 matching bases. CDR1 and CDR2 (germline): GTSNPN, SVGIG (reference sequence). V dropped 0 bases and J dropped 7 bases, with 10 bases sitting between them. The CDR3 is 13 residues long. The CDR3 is CAWSVLRGNEQFF. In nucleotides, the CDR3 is TGTGCCTGGAGTGTACTGAGGGGGAATGAGCAGTTCTTC.

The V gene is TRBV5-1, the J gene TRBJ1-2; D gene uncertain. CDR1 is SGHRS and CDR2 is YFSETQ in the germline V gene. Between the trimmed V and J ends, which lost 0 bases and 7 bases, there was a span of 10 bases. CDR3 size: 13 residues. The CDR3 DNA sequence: TGCGCCAGCAGCTTGGACCGGGCGGGTGGCTACACCTTC. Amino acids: CASSLDRAGGYTF.

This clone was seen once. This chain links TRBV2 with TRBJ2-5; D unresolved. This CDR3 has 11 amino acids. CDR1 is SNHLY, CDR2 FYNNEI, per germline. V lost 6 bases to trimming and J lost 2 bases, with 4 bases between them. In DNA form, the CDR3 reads TGTGCCAGCAGGGAGCAAGAGACCCAGTACTTC. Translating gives CASREQETQYF.

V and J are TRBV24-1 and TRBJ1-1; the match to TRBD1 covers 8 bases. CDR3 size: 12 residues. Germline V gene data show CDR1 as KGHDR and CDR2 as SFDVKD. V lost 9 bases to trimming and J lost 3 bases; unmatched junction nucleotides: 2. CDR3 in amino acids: CATQGAHTEAFF. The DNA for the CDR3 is TGTGCCACCCAGGGGGCGCACACTGAAGCTTTCTTT.

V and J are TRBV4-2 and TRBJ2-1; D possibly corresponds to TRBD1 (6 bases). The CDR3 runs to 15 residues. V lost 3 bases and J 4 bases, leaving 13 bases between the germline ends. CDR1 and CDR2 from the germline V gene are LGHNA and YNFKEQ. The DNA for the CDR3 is TGTGCCAGCAGCCAGGAACAGGGCCGATACAATGAGCAGTTCTTC. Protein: CASSQEQGRYNEQFF.

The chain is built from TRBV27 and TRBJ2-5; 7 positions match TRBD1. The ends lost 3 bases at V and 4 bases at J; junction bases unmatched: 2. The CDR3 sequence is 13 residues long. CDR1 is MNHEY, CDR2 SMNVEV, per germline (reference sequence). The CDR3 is CASSFNRGETQYF. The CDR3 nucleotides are TGTGCCAGCAGTTTTAACAGGGGAGAGACCCAGTACTTC.

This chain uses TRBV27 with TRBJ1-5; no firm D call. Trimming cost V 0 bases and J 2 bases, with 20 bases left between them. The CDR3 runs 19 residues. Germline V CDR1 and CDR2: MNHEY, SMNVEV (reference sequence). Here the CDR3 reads CASSLSFPRIDIGNQPQHF. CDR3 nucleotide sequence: TGTGCCAGCAGTTTATCCTTCCCCCGCATTGATATAGGCAATCAGCCCCAGCATTTT.

DNA for the CDR3: TGCGCCAGCAGCGGGGGCGTCCCGGCCACTGAAGCTTTCTTT. It translates to CASSGGVPATEAFF. The rearrangement links TRBV5-1 to TRBJ1-1, with D perhaps matching TRBD1 (6 bases). Between the trimmed V and J ends, which lost 4 bases and 4 bases, there was a span of 14 bases. Germline CDR1 is SGHRS and CDR2 is YFSETQ. The CDR3 sequence is 14 residues long.

The DNA for the CDR3 is TGTGCCAGCAGCTCGCTGCTCCCGGGCAGCGGGGGCTTAGATGAGCAGTTCTTC. Protein: CASSSLLPGSGGLDEQFF. The chain employs TRBV9 and TRBJ2-1, with 8 bases aligning to TRBD2. Germline-derived CDR1 and CDR2 are SGDLS and YYNGEE. Losses at the gene ends were 4 bases for V and 8 bases for J; bases not matched to a gene: 20. The CDR3 has 18 residues.

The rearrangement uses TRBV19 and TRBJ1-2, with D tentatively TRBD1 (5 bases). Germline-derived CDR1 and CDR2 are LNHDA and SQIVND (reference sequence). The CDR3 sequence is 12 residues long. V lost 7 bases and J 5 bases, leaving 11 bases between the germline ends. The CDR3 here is CASTDRGYGYTF. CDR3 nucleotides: TGTGCCAGTACCGACCGGGGGTATGGCTACACCTTC.

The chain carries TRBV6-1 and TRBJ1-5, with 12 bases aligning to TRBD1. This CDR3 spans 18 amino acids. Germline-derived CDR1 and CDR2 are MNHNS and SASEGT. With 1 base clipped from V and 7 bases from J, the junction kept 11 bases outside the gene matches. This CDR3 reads CASSEVGTGGRIRQPQHF. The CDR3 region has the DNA TGTGCCAGCAGTGAAGTTGGGACAGGGGGCAGGATAAGACAGCCCCAGCATTTT.